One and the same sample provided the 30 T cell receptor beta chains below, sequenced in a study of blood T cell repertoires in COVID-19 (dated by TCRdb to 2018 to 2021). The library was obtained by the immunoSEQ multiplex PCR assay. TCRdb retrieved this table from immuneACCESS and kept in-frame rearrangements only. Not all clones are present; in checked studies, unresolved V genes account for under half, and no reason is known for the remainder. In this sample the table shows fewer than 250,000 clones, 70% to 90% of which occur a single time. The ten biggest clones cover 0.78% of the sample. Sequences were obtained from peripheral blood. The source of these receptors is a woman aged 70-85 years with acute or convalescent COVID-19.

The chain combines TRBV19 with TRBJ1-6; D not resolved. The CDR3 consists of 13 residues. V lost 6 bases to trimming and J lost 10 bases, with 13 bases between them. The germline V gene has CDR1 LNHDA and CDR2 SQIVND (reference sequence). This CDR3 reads CASSPRVDSPLHF. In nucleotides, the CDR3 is TGTGCCAGTAGCCCTCGGGTCGACTCACCCCTCCACTTT. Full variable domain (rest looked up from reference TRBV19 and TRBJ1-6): DGGITQSPKYLFRKEGQNVTLSCEQNLNHDAMYWYRQDPGQGLRLIYYSQIVNDFQKGDIAEGYSVSREKKESFPLTVTSAQKNPTAFYLCASSPRVDSPLHFGNGTRLTVT.

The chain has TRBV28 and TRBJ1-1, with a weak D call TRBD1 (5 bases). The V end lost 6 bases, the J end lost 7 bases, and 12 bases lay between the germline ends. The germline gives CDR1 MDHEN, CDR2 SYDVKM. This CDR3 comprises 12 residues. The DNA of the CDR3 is TGTGCCAGCAGAGAAACAGGCGTTGAAGCTTTCTTT. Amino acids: CASRETGVEAFF.

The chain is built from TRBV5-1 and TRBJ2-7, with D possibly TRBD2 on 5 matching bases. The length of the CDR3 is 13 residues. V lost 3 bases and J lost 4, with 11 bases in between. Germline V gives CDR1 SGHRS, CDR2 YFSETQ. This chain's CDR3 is CASSSGRGYEQYF. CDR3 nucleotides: TGCGCCAGCAGCTCGGGAAGAGGGTACGAGCAGTACTTC.

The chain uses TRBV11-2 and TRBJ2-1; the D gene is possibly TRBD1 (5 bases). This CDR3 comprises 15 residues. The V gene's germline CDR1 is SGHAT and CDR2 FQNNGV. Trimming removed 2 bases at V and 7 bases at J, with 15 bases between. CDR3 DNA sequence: TGTGCCAGCAGCTTACAGGGTGGCGTAGGGAATGAGCAGTTCTTC. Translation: CASSLQGGVGNEQFF.

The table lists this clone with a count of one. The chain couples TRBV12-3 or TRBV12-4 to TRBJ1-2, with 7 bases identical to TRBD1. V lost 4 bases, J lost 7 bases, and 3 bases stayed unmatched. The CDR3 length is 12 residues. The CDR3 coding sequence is TGTGCCAGCAGTTCGACAGGGTTTGGCTACACCTTC. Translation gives CASSSTGFGYTF.

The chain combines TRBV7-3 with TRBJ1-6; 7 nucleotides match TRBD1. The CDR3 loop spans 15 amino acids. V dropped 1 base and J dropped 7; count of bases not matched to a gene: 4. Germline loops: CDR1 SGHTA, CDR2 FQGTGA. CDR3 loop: CASSLIAGGNSPLHF. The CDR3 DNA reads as TGTGCCAGCAGCTTAATCGCAGGGGGGAATTCACCCCTCCACTTT.

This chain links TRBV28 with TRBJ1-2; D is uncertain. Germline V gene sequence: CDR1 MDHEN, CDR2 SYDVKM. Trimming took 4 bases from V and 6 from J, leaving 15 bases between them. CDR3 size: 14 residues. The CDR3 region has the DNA TGTGCCAGCAGTTCCCCGGGAGGGAGGGATGGCTACACCTTC. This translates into CASSSPGGRDGYTF.

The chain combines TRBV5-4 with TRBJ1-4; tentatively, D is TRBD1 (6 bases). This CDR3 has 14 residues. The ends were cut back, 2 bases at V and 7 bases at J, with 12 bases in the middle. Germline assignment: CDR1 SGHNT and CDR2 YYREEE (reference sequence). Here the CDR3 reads CASSLGVRGEKLFF. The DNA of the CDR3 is TGTGCCAGCAGCTTAGGCGTCAGGGGTGAAAAACTGTTTTTT.

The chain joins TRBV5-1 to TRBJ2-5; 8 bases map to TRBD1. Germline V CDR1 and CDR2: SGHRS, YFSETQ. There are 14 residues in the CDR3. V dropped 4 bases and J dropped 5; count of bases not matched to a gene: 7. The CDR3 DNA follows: TGCGCCAGCAGCAGGGAGACAGGGGCCGAGACCCAGTACTTC. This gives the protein CASSRETGAETQYF.

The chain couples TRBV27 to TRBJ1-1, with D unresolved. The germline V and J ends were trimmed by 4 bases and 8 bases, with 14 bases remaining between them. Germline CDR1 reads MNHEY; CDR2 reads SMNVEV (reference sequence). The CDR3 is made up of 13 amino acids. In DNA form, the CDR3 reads TGTGCCAGCAGTTCCTTGTTTGAGGGAGAAGCTTTCTTT. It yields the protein CASSSLFEGEAFF.

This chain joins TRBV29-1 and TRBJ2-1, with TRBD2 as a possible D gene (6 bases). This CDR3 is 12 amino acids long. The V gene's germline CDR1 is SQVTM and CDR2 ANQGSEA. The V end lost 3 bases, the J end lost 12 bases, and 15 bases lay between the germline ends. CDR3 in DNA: TGCAGCGTTGACCGAACCGGGACTCCGCAGTTCTTC. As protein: CSVDRTGTPQFF.

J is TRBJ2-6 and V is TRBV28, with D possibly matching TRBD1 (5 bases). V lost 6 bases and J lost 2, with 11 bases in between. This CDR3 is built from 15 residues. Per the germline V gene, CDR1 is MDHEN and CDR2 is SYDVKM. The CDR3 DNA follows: TGTGCCAGCAGCGGCAGGGTCCCTGGGGCCAACGTCCTGACTTTC. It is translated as CASSGRVPGANVLTF.

This CDR3 reads CASRQDRVINTEAFF. In nucleotides, the CDR3 is TGTGCCAGTAGACAAGACAGGGTTATAAACACTGAAGCTTTCTTT. The V and J genes are TRBV19 and TRBJ1-1; 7 bases map to TRBD1. Germline V gene sequence: CDR1 LNHDA, CDR2 SQIVND (reference sequence). This CDR3 spans 15 amino acids. Trimming cost V 6 bases and J 2 bases; bases outside gene matches: 9.

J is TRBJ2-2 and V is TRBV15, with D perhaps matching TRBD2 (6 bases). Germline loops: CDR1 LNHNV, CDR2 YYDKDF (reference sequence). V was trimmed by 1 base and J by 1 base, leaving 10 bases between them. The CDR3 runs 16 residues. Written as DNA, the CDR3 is TGTGCCACCAGCAGAGCTGGGGACTGGAACACCGGGGAGCTGTTTTTT. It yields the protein CATSRAGDWNTGELFF.

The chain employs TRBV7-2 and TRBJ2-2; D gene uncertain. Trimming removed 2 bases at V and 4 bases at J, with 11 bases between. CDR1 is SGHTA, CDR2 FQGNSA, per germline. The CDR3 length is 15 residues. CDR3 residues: CASSLLAGPTGELFF. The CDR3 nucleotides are TGTGCCAGCAGCTTATTGGCAGGCCCCACCGGGGAGCTGTTTTTT.

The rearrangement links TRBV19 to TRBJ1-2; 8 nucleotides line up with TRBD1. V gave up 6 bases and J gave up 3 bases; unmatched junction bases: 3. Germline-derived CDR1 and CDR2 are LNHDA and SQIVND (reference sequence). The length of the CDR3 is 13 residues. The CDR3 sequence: CASREDRDYGYTF. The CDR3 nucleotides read TGTGCCAGTAGGGAGGACAGGGACTATGGCTACACCTTC.

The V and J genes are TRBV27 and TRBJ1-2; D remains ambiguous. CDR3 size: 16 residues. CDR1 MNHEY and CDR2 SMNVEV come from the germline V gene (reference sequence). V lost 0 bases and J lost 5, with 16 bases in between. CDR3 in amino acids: CASSLSRAPGGYGYTF. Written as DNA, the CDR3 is TGTGCCAGCAGTTTATCGAGGGCTCCCGGTGGGTATGGCTACACCTTC.

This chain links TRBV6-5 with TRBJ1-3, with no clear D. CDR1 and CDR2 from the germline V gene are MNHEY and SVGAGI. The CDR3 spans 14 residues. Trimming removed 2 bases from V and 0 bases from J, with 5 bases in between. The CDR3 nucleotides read TGTGCCAGCAGTTACGACATCTCTGGAAACACCATATATTTT. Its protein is CASSYDISGNTIYF.

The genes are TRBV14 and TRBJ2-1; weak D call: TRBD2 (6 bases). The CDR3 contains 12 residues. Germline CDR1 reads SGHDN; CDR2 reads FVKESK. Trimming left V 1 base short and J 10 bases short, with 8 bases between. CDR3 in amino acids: CASSQAGVEQFF. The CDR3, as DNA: TGTGCCAGCAGCCAAGCGGGGGTAGAGCAGTTCTTC.

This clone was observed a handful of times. CDR3 bases: TGTGCCAGCAGCCAAGAGTTGGGGGGACAGCTCAATTCACCCCTCCACTTT. It translates to CASSQELGGQLNSPLHF. This rearrangement joins TRBV14 to TRBJ1-6, with TRBD1 identical over 7 bases. The ends lost 0 bases at V and 7 bases at J; junction bases unmatched: 9. The CDR3 has 17 residues. Germline lookup yields CDR1 SGHDN and CDR2 FVKESK. Full variable domain (missing parts from reference TRBV14 and TRBJ1-6): EAGVTQFPSHSVIEKGQTVTLRCDPISGHDNLYWYRRVMGKEIKFLLHFVKESKQDESGMPNNRFLAERTGGTYSTLKVQPAELEDSGVYFCASSQELGGQLNSPLHFGNGTRLTVT.

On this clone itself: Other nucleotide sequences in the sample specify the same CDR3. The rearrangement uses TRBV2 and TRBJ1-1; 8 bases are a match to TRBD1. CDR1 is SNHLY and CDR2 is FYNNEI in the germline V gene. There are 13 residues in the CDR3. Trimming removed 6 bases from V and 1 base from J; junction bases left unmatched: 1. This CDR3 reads CASSGQGNTEAFF. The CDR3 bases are TGTGCCAGCAGCGGACAGGGGAACACTGAAGCTTTCTTT.

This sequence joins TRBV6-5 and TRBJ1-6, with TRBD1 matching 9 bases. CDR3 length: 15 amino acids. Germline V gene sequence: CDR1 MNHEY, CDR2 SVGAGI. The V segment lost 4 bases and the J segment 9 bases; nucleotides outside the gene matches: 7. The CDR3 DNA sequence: TGTGCCAGCAGTTCGTCCGGACAGGGGCGTTCACCCCTCCACTTT. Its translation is CASSSSGQGRSPLHF.

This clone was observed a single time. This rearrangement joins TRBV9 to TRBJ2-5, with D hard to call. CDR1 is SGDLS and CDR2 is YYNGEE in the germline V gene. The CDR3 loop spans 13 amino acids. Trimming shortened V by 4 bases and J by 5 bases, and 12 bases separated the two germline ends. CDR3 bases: TGTGCCAGCAGCCCCATGTTGGGCGAGACCCAGTACTTC. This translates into CASSPMLGETQYF.

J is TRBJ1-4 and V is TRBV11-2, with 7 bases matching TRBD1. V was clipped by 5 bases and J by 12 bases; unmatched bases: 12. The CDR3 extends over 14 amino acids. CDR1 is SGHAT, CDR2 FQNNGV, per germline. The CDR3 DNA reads TGTGCCAGCAGCCCCCAGACAGGGCGCGAGGAACTGTTTTTT. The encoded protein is CASSPQTGREELFF. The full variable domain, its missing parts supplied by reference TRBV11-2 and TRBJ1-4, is EAGVAQSPRYKIIEKRQSVAFWCNPISGHATLYWYQQILGQGPKLLIQFQNNGVVDDSQLPKDRFSAERLKGVDSTLKIQPAKLEDSAVYLCASSPQTGREELFFGSGTQLSVL.

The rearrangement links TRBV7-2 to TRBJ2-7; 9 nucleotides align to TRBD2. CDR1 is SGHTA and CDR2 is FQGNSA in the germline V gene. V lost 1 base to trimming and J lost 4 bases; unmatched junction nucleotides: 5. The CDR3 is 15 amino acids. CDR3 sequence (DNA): TGTGCCAGCAGCTTAGAACTAGCGGGCACATACGAGCAGTACTTC. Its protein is CASSLELAGTYEQYF.

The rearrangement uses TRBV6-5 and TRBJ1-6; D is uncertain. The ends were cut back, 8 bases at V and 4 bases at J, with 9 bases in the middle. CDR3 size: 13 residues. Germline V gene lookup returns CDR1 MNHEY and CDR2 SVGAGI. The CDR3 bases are TGTGCCAGCTATGGCCAATATAATTCACCCCTCCACTTT. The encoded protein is CASYGQYNSPLHF.

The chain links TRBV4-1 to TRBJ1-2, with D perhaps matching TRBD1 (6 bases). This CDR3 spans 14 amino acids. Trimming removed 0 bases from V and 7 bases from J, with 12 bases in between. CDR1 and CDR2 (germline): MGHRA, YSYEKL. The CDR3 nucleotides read TGCGCCAGCAGCCAAGAAACAGGGAAATTTGGCTACACCTTC. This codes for CASSQETGKFGYTF.

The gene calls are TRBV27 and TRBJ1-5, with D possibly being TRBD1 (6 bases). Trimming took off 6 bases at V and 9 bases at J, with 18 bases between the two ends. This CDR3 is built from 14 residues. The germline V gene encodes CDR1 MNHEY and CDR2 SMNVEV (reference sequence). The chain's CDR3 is CASSETGPYLPQHF. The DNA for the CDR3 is TGTGCCAGCAGCGAAACAGGGCCTTATTTGCCCCAGCATTTT.

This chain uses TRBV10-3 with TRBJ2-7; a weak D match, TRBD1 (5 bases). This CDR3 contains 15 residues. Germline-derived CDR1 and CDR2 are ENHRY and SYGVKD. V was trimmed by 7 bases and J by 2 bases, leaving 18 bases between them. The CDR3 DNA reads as TGTGCCATCATTGGCTTTCAGGGATCTACCTACGAGCAGTACTTC. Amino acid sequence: CAIIGFQGSTYEQYF.

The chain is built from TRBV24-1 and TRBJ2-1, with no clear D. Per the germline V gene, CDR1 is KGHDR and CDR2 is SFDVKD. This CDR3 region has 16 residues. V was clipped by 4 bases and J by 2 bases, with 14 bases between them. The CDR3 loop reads CATSDSNPPAYNEQFF. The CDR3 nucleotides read TGTGCCACCAGTGACTCTAACCCCCCGGCCTACAATGAGCAGTTCTTC.